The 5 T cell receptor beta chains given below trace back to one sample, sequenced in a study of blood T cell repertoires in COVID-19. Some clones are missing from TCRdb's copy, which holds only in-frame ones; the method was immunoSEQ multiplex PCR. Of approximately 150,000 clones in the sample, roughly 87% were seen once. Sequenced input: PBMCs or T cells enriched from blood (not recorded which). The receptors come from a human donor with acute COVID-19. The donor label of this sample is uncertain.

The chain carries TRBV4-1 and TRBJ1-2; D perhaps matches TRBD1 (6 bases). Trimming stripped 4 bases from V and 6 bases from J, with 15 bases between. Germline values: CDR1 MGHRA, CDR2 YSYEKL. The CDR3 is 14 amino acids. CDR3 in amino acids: CASSPNQGSDGYTF. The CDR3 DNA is TGCGCCAGCAGCCCGAATCAGGGGAGTGATGGCTACACCTTC.

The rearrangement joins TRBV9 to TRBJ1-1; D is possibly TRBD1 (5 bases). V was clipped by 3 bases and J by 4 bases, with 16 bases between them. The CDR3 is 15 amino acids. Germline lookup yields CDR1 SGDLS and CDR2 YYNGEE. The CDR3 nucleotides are TGTGCCAGCAGCGAGTCGCGGGGGACTATCACTGAAGCTTTCTTT. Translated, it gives CASSESRGTITEAFF.

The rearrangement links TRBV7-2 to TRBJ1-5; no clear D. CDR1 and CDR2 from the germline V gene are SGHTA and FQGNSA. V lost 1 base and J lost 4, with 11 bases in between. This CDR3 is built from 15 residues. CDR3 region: CASSLDSRGNQPQHF. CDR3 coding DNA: TGTGCCAGCAGCTTAGATTCGCGAGGGAATCAGCCCCAGCATTTT.

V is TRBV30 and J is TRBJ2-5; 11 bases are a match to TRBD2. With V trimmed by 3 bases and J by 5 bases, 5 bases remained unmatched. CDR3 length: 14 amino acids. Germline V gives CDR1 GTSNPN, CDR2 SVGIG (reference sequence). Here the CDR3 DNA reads TGTGCCTGGAGCCGACTAGCGGGGCGGGAGACCCAGTACTTC. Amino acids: CAWSRLAGRETQYF.

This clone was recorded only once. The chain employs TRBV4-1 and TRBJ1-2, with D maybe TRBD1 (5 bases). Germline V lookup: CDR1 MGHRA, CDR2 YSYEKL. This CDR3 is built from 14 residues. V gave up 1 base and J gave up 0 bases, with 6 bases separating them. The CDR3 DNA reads TGCGCCAGCAGCCAAGCGACAGCTAACTATGGCTACACCTTC. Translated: CASSQATANYGYTF.